One sample yielded the 15 T cell receptor beta chains listed below, sequenced in a study of early T cells in non-severe SARS-CoV-2 infection. TCRdb itself ran the 5' RACE reads through MiXCR, one entry per CDR3 protein. In the table there are about 64,000 distinct CDR3 sequences, just over 20% of which are singletons. The sequencing here drew on whole blood, taken at baseline. These receptors all come from an adult who was a healthcare worker with PCR-confirmed SARS-CoV-2 infection or an uninfected control (not recorded which).

This clonotype was seen only a few times. This chain connects TRBV5-4 to TRBJ2-3; 13 bases are shared with TRBD2. Germline CDR1 is SGHNT and CDR2 is YYREEE (reference sequence). CDR3 length: 15 amino acids. V shed 7 bases and J 3 bases; nucleotides not matched to a gene: 5. CDR3 sequence (DNA): TGTGCCAGCCAGGGACTAGCGGGGTTTACAGATACGCAGTATTTT. Translated: CASQGLAGFTDTQYF.

The J gene is TRBJ1-1, the V gene TRBV20-1; D unclear. The ends were cut back, 5 bases at V and 1 base at J, with 11 bases in the middle. CDR1 is DFQATT and CDR2 is SNEGSKA in the germline V gene (reference sequence). This CDR3 is built from 13 residues. As DNA, the CDR3 is TGCAGTGCTGCACAAGCAGGGAACACTGAAGCTTTCTTT. The encoded protein is CSAAQAGNTEAFF.

CDR3: CASSQGHSRTSHNEQFF. The CDR3, as DNA: TGTGCCAGCAGCCAAGGGCATTCCCGGACTAGCCACAATGAGCAGTTCTTC. The chain combines TRBV3-1 with TRBJ2-1; 8 nucleotides agree with TRBD2. Germline CDR1 and CDR2: LGHDT and YNNKEL (reference sequence). V lost 1 base to trimming and J lost 5 bases; unmatched junction nucleotides: 10. This CDR3 is built from 17 residues.

The chain uses TRBV27 and TRBJ2-3; tentatively, D is TRBD2 (7 bases). The CDR3 runs 16 residues. Trimming pared 3 bases from V and 0 bases from J, leaving 13 bases between. Germline V gene data show CDR1 as MNHEY and CDR2 as SMNVEV (reference sequence). The CDR3 is CASSFGGPLSTDTQYF. In nucleotides, the CDR3 is TGTGCCAGCAGTTTCGGGGGGCCTCTTAGCACAGATACGCAGTATTTT.

The V call is TRBV12-3 or TRBV12-4, the J call TRBJ2-7, with a tentative D call TRBD2 (5 bases). The CDR3 length is 14 residues. With 3 bases removed from V and 2 bases from J, the gap between germline ends came to 11 bases. CDR3 sequence (DNA): TGTGCCAGCAGTTTCGGACTGGGAGCCTACGAGCAGTACTTC. Its translation: CASSFGLGAYEQYF.

The chain uses TRBV7-3 and TRBJ1-1, with D maybe TRBD1 (5 bases). The V end was cut by 1 base, the J end by 5 bases, with 11 bases between. Germline V gene sequence: CDR1 SGHTA, CDR2 FQGTGA. The CDR3 length is 14 residues. Here the CDR3 reads CASSLSIAGTEAFF. The CDR3 DNA reads as TGTGCCAGCAGCTTAAGCATCGCAGGGACTGAAGCTTTCTTT.

This clonotype was seen a few times. This sequence joins TRBV11-2 and TRBJ1-2, with D unresolved. CDR3 length equals 15 residues. Germline CDR1 is SGHAT and CDR2 is FQNNGV. V was pared by 5 bases and J by 7 bases, with 20 bases between. CDR3 sequence: CASSRATSEYAGYTF. DNA for the CDR3: TGTGCCAGCAGCAGAGCGACAAGCGAATATGCTGGCTACACCTTC.

This clonotype was recorded at least ten times. J is TRBJ1-5 and V is TRBV27; a weak D match, TRBD1 (5 bases). Trimming removed 3 bases at V and 4 bases at J, with 7 bases between. There are 13 residues in the CDR3. Germline CDR1 and CDR2: MNHEY and SMNVEV (reference sequence). CDR3 residues: CASSFGGNQPQHF. CDR3 DNA: TGTGCCAGCAGTTTTGGGGGAAATCAGCCCCAGCATTTT.

The J gene is TRBJ2-1, the V gene TRBV18; D might be TRBD2 (5 bases). This CDR3 has 13 amino acids. The V end was cut by 10 bases, the J end by 4 bases, with 14 bases between. The germline V gene has CDR1 KGHSH and CDR2 LQKENI. This chain's CDR3 is CATSDREYNEQFF. The CDR3, as DNA: TGTGCCACCTCCGACCGGGAATACAATGAGCAGTTCTTC.

This clonotype was picked up a small number of times. The genes are TRBV7-9 and TRBJ2-3; D gene ambiguous. With 5 bases removed from V and 6 bases from J, the gap between germline ends came to 9 bases. This CDR3 comprises 12 residues. CDR1 is SEHNR and CDR2 is FQNEAQ in the germline V gene (reference sequence). The CDR3 DNA reads TGTGCCAGCAGCCCGGTTAGGGATACGCAGTATTTT. It encodes CASSPVRDTQYF.

The rearrangement joins TRBV18 to TRBJ2-1, with 7 bases lining up with TRBD1. The CDR3 runs 13 residues. Germline V gene data show CDR1 as KGHSH and CDR2 as LQKENI. The V and J ends lost 3 bases and 7 bases, in that order; junction bases with no gene match: 3. The CDR3 DNA is TGTGCCAGCTCACCCGACAGGGAAAATGAGCAGTTCTTC. Amino acid sequence: CASSPDRENEQFF.

This clonotype was seen a handful of times. The V and J genes are TRBV9 and TRBJ1-1; TRBD1 matches 10 bases. The junction had 6 bases not matched to a gene; V was cut back by 0 bases and J by 10 bases. The CDR3 is 14 residues long. Germline lookup yields CDR1 SGDLS and CDR2 YYNGEE. The CDR3 DNA reads as TGTGCCAGCAGCGTAGAAGGGGACAGGGGAAGAGCTTTCTTT. It yields the protein CASSVEGDRGRAFF. Supplemented by reference TRBV9 and TRBJ1-1, the full variable domain reads DSGVTQTPKHLITATGQRVTLRCSPRSGDLSVYWYQQSLDQGLQFLIQYYNGEERAKGNILERFSAQQFPDLHSELNLSSLELGDSALYFCASSVEGDRGRAFFGQGTRLTVV.

The chain has TRBV7-9 and TRBJ1-2, with D unclear. The length of the CDR3 is 12 residues. Germline CDR1 reads SEHNR; CDR2 reads FQNEAQ (reference sequence). V was shortened by 4 bases and J by 4 bases, with 7 bases between the two germline ends. CDR3 sequence: CASSSRAYGYTF. CDR3 bases: TGTGCCAGCAGCTCGAGGGCCTATGGCTACACCTTC.

This clonotype was picked up a small number of times. As DNA, the CDR3 is TGTGCCAGCAGCTTACGGACAGCTAGATTACATGGCTACACCTTC. Its protein is CASSLRTARLHGYTF. J is TRBJ1-2 and V is TRBV7-9; tentatively, D is TRBD1 (6 bases). This CDR3 has 15 amino acids. Trimming shortened V by 2 bases and J by 6 bases, and 16 bases separated the two germline ends. Per germline, CDR1 SEHNR and CDR2 FQNEAQ (reference sequence).

The chain links TRBV18 to TRBJ1-2, with D possibly matching TRBD1 (6 bases). V shed 4 bases and J shed 3 bases, with 9 bases lying between them. Germline V gene data show CDR1 as KGHSH and CDR2 as LQKENI. The CDR3 has 13 residues. The chain's CDR3 is CASSQGDHYGYTF. In DNA, the CDR3 is TGTGCCAGCTCACAGGGGGACCACTATGGCTACACCTTC.